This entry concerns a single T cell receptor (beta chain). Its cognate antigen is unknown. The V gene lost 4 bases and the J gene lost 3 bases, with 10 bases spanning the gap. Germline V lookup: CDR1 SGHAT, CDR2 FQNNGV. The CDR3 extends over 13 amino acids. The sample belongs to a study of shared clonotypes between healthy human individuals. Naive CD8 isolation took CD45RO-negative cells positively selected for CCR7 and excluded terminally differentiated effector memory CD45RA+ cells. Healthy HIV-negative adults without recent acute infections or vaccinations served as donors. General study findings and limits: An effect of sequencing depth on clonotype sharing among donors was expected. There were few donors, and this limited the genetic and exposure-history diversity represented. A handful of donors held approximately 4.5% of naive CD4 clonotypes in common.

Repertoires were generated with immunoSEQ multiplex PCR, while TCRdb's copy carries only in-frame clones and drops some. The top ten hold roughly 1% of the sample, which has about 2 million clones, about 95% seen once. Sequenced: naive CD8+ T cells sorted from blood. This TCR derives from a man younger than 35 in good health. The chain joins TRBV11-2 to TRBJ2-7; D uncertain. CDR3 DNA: TGTGCCAGCAGCTACCGGGCCTACTACGAGCAGTACTTC. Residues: CASSYRAYYEQYF.